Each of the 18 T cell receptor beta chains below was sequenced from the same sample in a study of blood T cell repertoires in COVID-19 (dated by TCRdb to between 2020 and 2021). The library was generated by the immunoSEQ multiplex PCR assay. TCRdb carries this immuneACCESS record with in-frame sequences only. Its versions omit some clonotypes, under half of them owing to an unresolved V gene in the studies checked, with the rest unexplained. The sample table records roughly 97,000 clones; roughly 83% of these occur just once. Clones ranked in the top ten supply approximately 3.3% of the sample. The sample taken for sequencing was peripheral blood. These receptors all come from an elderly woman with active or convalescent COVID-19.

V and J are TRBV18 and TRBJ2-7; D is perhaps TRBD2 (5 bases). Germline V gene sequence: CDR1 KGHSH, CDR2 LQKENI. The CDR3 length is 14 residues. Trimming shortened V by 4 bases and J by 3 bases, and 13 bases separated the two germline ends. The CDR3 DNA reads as TGTGCCAGCTCACTTGACGGACTTTACTACGAGCAGTACTTC. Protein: CASSLDGLYYEQYF. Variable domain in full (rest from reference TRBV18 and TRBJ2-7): NAGVMQNPRHLVRRRGQEARLRCSPMKGHSHVYWYRQLPEEGLKFMVYLQKENIIDESGMPKERFSAEFPKEGPSILRIQQVVRGDSAAYFCASSLDGLYYEQYFGPGTRLTVT.

The CDR3 bases are TGTGCCAGCAGTTACCCGAGGACAGGGACATATCAGCCCCAGCATTTT. Its protein is CASSYPRTGTYQPQHF. The chain uses TRBV6-6 and TRBJ1-5; 8 nucleotides agree with TRBD1. From germline, CDR1 is MNHNY and CDR2 SVGAGI (reference sequence). The CDR3 extends over 16 amino acids. The junction had 8 bases not matched to a gene; V was cut back by 2 bases and J by 5 bases.

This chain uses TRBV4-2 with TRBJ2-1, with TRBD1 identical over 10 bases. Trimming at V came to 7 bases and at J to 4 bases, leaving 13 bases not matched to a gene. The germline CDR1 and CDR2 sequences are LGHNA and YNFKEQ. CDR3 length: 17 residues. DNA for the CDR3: TGTGCCAGCACCCCGAGACAGGGGGCCCGGGTATACAATGAGCAGTTCTTC. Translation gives CASTPRQGARVYNEQFF.

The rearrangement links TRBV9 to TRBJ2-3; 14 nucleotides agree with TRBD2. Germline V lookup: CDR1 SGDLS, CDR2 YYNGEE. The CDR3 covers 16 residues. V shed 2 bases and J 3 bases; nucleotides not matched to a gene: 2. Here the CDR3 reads CASSVGTSGRTDTQYF. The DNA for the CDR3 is TGTGCCAGCAGCGTTGGGACTAGCGGGAGAACAGATACGCAGTATTTT. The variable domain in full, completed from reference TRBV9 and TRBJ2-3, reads DSGVTQTPKHLITATGQRVTLRCSPRSGDLSVYWYQQSLDQGLQFLIQYYNGEERAKGNILERFSAQQFPDLHSELNLSSLELGDSALYFCASSVGTSGRTDTQYFGPGTRLTVL.

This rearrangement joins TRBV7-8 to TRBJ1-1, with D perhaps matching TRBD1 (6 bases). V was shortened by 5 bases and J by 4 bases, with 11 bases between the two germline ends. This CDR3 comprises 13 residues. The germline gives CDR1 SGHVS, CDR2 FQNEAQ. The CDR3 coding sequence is TGTGCCAGCAGCCCTATAGGGGGCACTGAAGCTTTCTTT. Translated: CASSPIGGTEAFF.

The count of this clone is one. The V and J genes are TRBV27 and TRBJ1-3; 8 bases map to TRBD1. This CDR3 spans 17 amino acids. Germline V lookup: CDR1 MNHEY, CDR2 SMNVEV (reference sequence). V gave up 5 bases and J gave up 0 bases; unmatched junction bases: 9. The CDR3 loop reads CASSTLTGVLSGNTIYF. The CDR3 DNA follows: TGTGCCAGCAGTACCCTGACAGGGGTCCTCTCTGGAAACACCATATATTTT.

As DNA, the CDR3 is TGTGCCAGTAGTCCCTCAGGGTTGAGCAATCAGCCCCAGCATTTT. Translation: CASSPSGLSNQPQHF. This chain joins TRBV19 and TRBJ1-5; TRBD1 might be the D (5 bases). Trimming removed 5 bases from V and 1 base from J, with 12 bases in between. There are 15 residues in the CDR3. Per germline, CDR1 LNHDA and CDR2 SQIVND (reference sequence).

In DNA, the CDR3 is TGTGCCAGCAGCTTAGTAGACATGAACACTGAAGCTTTCTTT. Translation: CASSLVDMNTEAFF. The chain employs TRBV7-2 and TRBJ1-1; the D is unclear. Trimming took 1 base from V and 0 from J, leaving 6 bases between them. Germline V gives CDR1 SGHTA, CDR2 FQGNSA. The CDR3 has 14 residues.

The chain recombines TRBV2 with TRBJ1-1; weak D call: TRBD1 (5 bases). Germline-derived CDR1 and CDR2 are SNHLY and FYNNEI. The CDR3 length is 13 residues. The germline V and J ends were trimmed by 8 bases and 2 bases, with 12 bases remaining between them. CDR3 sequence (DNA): TGTGCCAGCCGGGGGAGGGAAAACACTGAAGCTTTCTTT. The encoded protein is CASRGRENTEAFF. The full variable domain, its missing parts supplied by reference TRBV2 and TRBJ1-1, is EPEVTQTPSHQVTQMGQEVILRCVPISNHLYFYWYRQILGQKVEFLVSFYNNEISEKSEIFDDQFSVERPDGSNFTLKIRSTKLEDSAMYFCASRGRENTEAFFGQGTRLTVV.

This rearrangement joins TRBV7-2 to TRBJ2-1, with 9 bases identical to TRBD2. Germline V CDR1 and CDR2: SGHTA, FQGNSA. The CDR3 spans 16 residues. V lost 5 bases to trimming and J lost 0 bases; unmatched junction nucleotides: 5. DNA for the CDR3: TGTGCCAGCAGCGTCCTAGCGGGGAGCTCCTACAATGAGCAGTTCTTC. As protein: CASSVLAGSSYNEQFF.

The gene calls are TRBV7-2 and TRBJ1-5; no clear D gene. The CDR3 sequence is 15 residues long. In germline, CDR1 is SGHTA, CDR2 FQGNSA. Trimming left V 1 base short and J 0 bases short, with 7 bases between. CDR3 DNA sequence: TGTGCCAGCAGCTTAGACGGAGGTAGCAATCAGCCCCAGCATTTT. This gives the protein CASSLDGGSNQPQHF.

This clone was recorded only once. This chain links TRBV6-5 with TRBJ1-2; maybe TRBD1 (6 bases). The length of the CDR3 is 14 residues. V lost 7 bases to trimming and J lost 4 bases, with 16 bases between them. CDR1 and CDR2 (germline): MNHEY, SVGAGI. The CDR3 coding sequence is TGTGCCAGCACGACTGGGGGCAACGGCTATGGCTACACCTTC. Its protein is CASTTGGNGYGYTF.

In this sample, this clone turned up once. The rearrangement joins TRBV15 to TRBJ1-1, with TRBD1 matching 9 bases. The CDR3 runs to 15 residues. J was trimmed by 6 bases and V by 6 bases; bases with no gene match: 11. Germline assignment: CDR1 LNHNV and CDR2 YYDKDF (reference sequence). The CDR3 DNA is TGTGCCACCAGGACTTTACAGGGGGCGTTCGCTGAAGCTTTCTTT. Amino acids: CATRTLQGAFAEAFF.

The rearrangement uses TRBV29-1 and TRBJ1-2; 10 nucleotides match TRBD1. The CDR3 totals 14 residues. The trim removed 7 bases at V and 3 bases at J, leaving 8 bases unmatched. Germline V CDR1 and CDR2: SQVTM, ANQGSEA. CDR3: CSARTGGNHYGYTF. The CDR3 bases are TGCAGCGCCAGGACAGGGGGGAATCACTATGGCTACACCTTC.

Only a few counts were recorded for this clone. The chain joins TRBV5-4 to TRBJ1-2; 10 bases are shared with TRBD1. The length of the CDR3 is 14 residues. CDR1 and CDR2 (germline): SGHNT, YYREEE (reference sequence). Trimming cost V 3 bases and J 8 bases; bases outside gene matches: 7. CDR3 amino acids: CASSSLGQGRGYTF. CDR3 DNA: TGTGCCAGCAGCTCATTGGGACAGGGGAGAGGCTACACCTTC.

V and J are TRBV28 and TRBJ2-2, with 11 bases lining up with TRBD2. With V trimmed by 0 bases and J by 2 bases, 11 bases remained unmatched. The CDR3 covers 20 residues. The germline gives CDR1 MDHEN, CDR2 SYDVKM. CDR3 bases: TGTGCCAGCAGTTTATGGTTGGGGCTAGCGGGGGGACATAACACCGGGGAGCTGTTTTTT. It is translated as CASSLWLGLAGGHNTGELFF.

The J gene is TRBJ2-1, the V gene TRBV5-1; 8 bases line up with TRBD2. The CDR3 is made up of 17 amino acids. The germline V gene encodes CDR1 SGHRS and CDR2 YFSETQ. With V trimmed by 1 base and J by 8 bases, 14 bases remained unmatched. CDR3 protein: CASSLNPAGGGRDEQFF. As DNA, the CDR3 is TGCGCCAGCAGCTTGAACCCCGCGGGGGGCGGACGAGATGAGCAGTTCTTC.

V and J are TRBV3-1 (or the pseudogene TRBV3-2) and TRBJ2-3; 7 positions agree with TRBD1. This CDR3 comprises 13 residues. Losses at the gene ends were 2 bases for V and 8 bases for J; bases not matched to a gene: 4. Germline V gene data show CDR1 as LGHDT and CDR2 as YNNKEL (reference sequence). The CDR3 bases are TGTGCCAGCAGCCAACCACAGGGGCGTACGCAGTATTTT. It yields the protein CASSQPQGRTQYF.